The 4 T cell receptor beta chains below were found in one sample sequenced in a study of blood T cell repertoires in COVID-19. This table comes from immunoSEQ multiplex PCR, and its TCRdb copy is limited to in-frame clones, with some not included. The sample holds 360,000 or so clones, about 90% seen once. The specimen sequenced was PBMCs or T cells enriched from blood (not recorded which). Receptors were obtained from a woman in her thirties who had recovered from COVID-19.

The chain uses TRBV5-1 and TRBJ1-1; a weak D match, TRBD1 (6 bases). Germline CDR1 is SGHRS and CDR2 is YFSETQ. This CDR3 has 15 residues. Trimming took off 1 base at V and 5 bases at J, with 15 bases between the two ends. The CDR3, as DNA: TGCGCCAGCAGCTTGTCCCCGGTCAGGGGAACTGAAGCTTTCTTT. This codes for CASSLSPVRGTEAFF.

This clone was observed a handful of times. V is TRBV18 and J is TRBJ1-4; a possible D gene is TRBD1 (6 bases). V was pared by 3 bases and J by 8 bases, with 16 bases between. Germline V gene lookup returns CDR1 KGHSH and CDR2 LQKENI. The CDR3 length is 15 residues. CDR3 amino acids: CASSPSTGGREKLFF. CDR3 DNA sequence: TGTGCCAGCTCACCTTCAACCGGGGGGCGAGAAAAACTGTTTTTT.

The J gene is TRBJ2-7, the V gene TRBV29-1, with 14 bases fitting TRBD2. The V gene end was trimmed by 4 bases and the J gene end by 3 bases; junction bases not matched to a gene: 2. CDR3 length: 14 residues. Germline V CDR1 and CDR2: SQVTM, ANQGSEA. CDR3 coding DNA: TGCAGCGTTGGGACTAGCGGGAGGAGCTACGAGCAGTACTTC. Its protein is CSVGTSGRSYEQYF.

This clone was seen a handful of times. V and J are TRBV3-1 (or the pseudogene TRBV3-2) and TRBJ1-6; 7 bases align to TRBD1. J lost 7 bases, V lost 6 bases, and 6 bases had no gene match. This CDR3 spans 14 amino acids. Germline values: CDR1 LGHDT, CDR2 YNNKEL (reference sequence). The CDR3 DNA reads as TGTGCCAGCAGACTCGGGACAGAAAATTCACCCCTCCACTTT. Translated, it gives CASRLGTENSPLHF.